This passage covers 32 T cell receptor beta chains from one sample sequenced in a study of T cells in Graves' hyperthyroidism and ophthalmopathy. Amplification yielded TCR beta CDR3 regions, with RNA transcripts as the source. When the TCR CDR3 underwent first-round RT-PCR, the HTBI primer set was used. MiXCR, applied by TCRdb to the multiplex PCR reads, yields one record per CDR3 protein. This sample yields some 740,000 distinct CDR3 sequences, of which roughly 15% are seen a single time; 10% belongs to the top ten. The sequenced sample consisted of blood. The receptors come from a young woman with Graves' hyperthyroidism.

This clonotype was observed many times. The chain combines TRBV30 with TRBJ1-1; perhaps TRBD1 as D (6 bases). The germline V and J ends were trimmed by 3 bases and 0 bases, with 8 bases remaining between them. This CDR3 is built from 13 residues. Looked up from germline, CDR1 is GTSNPN and CDR2 is SVGIG (reference sequence). The DNA for the CDR3 is TGTGCCTGGAGAGGACAGCTGAACACTGAAGCTTTCTTT. Amino acid sequence: CAWRGQLNTEAFF.

Many counts were recorded for this clonotype. The V and J genes are TRBV7-9 and TRBJ2-3, with 14 bases aligning to TRBD2. Germline V gene lookup returns CDR1 SEHNR and CDR2 FQNEAQ (reference sequence). With 5 bases clipped from V and 1 base from J, the junction kept 11 bases outside the gene matches. This CDR3 contains 19 residues. CDR3: CASSPTGLAGDGGTDTQYF. CDR3 nucleotides: TGTGCCAGCAGCCCCACGGGACTAGCGGGAGATGGGGGCACAGATACGCAGTATTTT.

This clonotype was seen many times. The CDR3 reads CASSLERNSYEQYF. As DNA, the CDR3 is TGTGCCAGCAGCTTGGAGCGGAACTCCTACGAGCAGTACTTC. J is TRBJ2-7 and V is TRBV5-5; perhaps TRBD2 as D (5 bases). Germline lookup yields CDR1 SGHKS and CDR2 YYEKEE (reference sequence). The V end lost 0 bases, the J end lost 0 bases, and 7 bases lay between the germline ends. The CDR3 runs 14 residues. The variable domain in full, with the rest retrieved from reference TRBV5-5 and TRBJ2-7, is DAGVTQSPTHLIKTRGQQVTLRCSPISGHKSVSWYQQVLGQGPQFIFQYYEKEERGRGNFPDRFSARQFPNYSSELNVNALLLGDSALYLCASSLERNSYEQYFGPGTRLTVT.

As regards this clonotype: Being one base from a much bigger clone, this may be a read error. The V and J genes are TRBV7-2 and TRBJ1-5; the match to TRBD1 covers 9 bases. J was trimmed by 5 bases and V by 3 bases; bases with no gene match: 2. This CDR3 has 14 residues. CDR1 and CDR2 (germline): SGHTA, FQGNSA. CDR3 nucleotide sequence: TGTGCCAGCAGCTTGGGGACAGGGTATCAGCCCCAGCATTTT. Translating it yields CASSLGTGYQPQHF.

This clonotype appeared a few times. The rearrangement uses TRBV15 and TRBJ1-5, with D uncertain. V was shortened by 0 bases and J by 6 bases, with 12 bases between the two germline ends. This CDR3 has 15 residues. Germline V gene data show CDR1 as LNHNV and CDR2 as YYDKDF (reference sequence). CDR3 DNA: TGTGCCACCAGCAGAGAGGTAATTAGCGGTCAGCCCCAGCATTTT. Its protein product is CATSREVISGQPQHF.

In its sample, this clonotype was seen many times. This sequence joins TRBV24-1 and TRBJ2-1, with TRBD2 identical over 10 bases. Germline loops: CDR1 KGHDR, CDR2 SFDVKD. J was trimmed by 6 bases and V by 4 bases; bases with no gene match: 8. The CDR3 extends over 16 amino acids. CDR3 DNA: TGTGCCACCAGTGAGATAAAGCGGGAGGGAGGCAATGAGCAGTTCTTC. Its protein is CATSEIKREGGNEQFF.

This sequence joins TRBV6-1 and TRBJ2-1, with D hard to call. The germline CDR1 and CDR2 sequences are MNHNS and SASEGT. There are 15 residues in the CDR3. Trimming removed 7 bases from V and 0 bases from J, with 13 bases in between. The CDR3 DNA sequence: TGTGCCAGCACCGCGACCGTTAACTCCTACAATGAGCAGTTCTTC. The encoded protein is CASTATVNSYNEQFF.

This clonotype was counted ten times or more. This chain connects TRBV29-1 to TRBJ1-1, with D tentatively TRBD1 (6 bases). The germline V gene encodes CDR1 SQVTM and CDR2 ANQGSEA. The CDR3 runs 13 residues. V dropped 0 bases and J dropped 9 bases, with 14 bases sitting between them. The CDR3, as DNA: TGCAGCGTTGAAGAGGGGGCGGATTACCAAGCTTTCTTT. Its translation: CSVEEGADYQAFF. The entire variable domain, with the rest obtained from reference TRBV29-1 and TRBJ1-1, is as follows: SAVISQKPSRDICQRGTSLTIQCQVDSQVTMMFWYRQQPGQSLTLIATANQGSEATYESGFVIDKFPISRPNLTFSTLTVSNMSPEDSSIYLCSVEEGADYQAFFGQGTRLTVV.

This clonotype has more than one count but fewer than ten. CDR3 amino acids: CASSFLSRVSSYNEQFF. CDR3 coding DNA: TGTGCCAGCAGCTTCTTAAGCCGGGTTAGCTCCTACAATGAGCAGTTCTTC. The V gene is TRBV11-2, the J gene TRBJ2-1; unclear D gene. CDR3 size: 17 residues. From germline, CDR1 is SGHAT and CDR2 FQNNGV. The V end was cut by 3 bases, the J end by 0 bases, with 15 bases between.

This clonotype has at least ten counts. Here the CDR3 DNA reads TGTGCCAGCAGCCCAGACAGGGGGCCGTATAGGAGCACTGAAGCTTTCTTT. Translated: CASSPDRGPYRSTEAFF. The chain carries TRBV12-3 or TRBV12-4 and TRBJ1-1; 10 bases match TRBD1. The CDR3 has 17 amino acids. The V and J ends lost 6 bases and 4 bases, in that order; junction bases with no gene match: 14.

This clonotype was counted ten times or more. The rearrangement links TRBV3-1 to TRBJ2-7; D remains ambiguous. CDR1 and CDR2 from the germline V gene are LGHDT and YNNKEL (reference sequence). Trimming took off 3 bases at V and 1 base at J, with 10 bases between the two ends. This CDR3 is built from 14 residues. The CDR3 is CASSQMTNSYEQYF. For the CDR3, the DNA is TGTGCCAGCAGCCAGATGACAAATTCCTACGAGCAGTACTTC.

Notes on this clonotype: No conserved phenylalanine or tryptophan ends this CDR3, so it is likely a read error. The CDR3, as DNA: TGCGCCAGCAGCTTGGTGTCTGGATTGGATAATTCACCCCTCCACTAT. Protein: CASSLVSGLDNSPLHY. The chain links TRBV5-1 to TRBJ1-6; D uncertain. CDR3 size: 16 residues. The V gene's germline CDR1 is SGHRS and CDR2 YFSETQ. Trimming removed 0 bases at V and 5 bases at J, with 12 bases between.

This clonotype has just a few counts. This sequence joins TRBV28 and TRBJ1-5, with no clear D. The V end lost 3 bases, the J end lost 0 bases, and 15 bases lay between the germline ends. The CDR3 spans 17 residues. CDR1 is MDHEN, CDR2 SYDVKM, per germline. CDR3 region: CASSFYPRLRSNQPQHF. The DNA of the CDR3 is TGTGCCAGCAGTTTCTACCCGAGGTTACGTAGCAATCAGCCCCAGCATTTT. Variable domain in full (rest from reference TRBV28 and TRBJ1-5): DVKVTQSSRYLVKRTGEKVFLECVQDMDHENMFWYRQDPGLGLRLIYFSYDVKMKEKGDIPEGYSVSREKKERFSLILESASTNQTSMYLCASSFYPRLRSNQPQHFGDGTRLSIL.

Ten or more counts support this clonotype. The gene calls are TRBV28 and TRBJ2-1, with D possibly TRBD1 on 5 matching bases. Trimming cost V 2 bases and J 9 bases, with 11 bases left between them. Germline CDR1 and CDR2: MDHEN and SYDVKM. This CDR3 comprises 13 residues. CDR3 loop: CASSLGRVTEQFF. CDR3 DNA: TGTGCCAGCAGTTTAGGCAGGGTCACTGAGCAGTTCTTC.

This clonotype turned up a few times. At one of its ends the junction is not consistent with the germline gene, which may arise from a read error. The chain links TRBV3-1 to TRBJ2-5; D is ambiguous. CDR3 length: 12 amino acids. Germline CDR1 LGHDT, CDR2 YNNKEL (reference sequence). This CDR3 is CVSSPRRETQYF. CDR3 nucleotide sequence: TGTGTCAGCAGCCCCCGTCGAGAGACCCAGTACTTC.

Details on this clonotype: A read error may account for a junction end that differs from germline. The V and J genes are TRBV28 and TRBJ2-1, with 9 bases aligning to TRBD1. Germline loops: CDR1 MDHEN, CDR2 SYDVKM. This CDR3 contains 13 residues. As DNA, the CDR3 is TGTGTCAGCAGACCCACAGGGGGCGATGAGCAGTTCTTC. Its translation: CVSRPTGGDEQFF.

Ten or more counts support this clonotype. The chain has TRBV11-2 and TRBJ2-1, with 9 nucleotides matching TRBD1. Trimming cost V 4 bases and J 4 bases; bases outside gene matches: 20. The CDR3 is 20 residues long. Germline loops: CDR1 SGHAT, CDR2 FQNNGV. CDR3 protein: CASSSLRDRGQGNRYNEQFF. CDR3 sequence (DNA): TGTGCCAGCAGCTCCCTCCGCGATCGAGGACAGGGGAATCGGTACAATGAGCAGTTCTTC. Full variable domain (rest looked up from reference TRBV11-2 and TRBJ2-1): EAGVAQSPRYKIIEKRQSVAFWCNPISGHATLYWYQQILGQGPKLLIQFQNNGVVDDSQLPKDRFSAERLKGVDSTLKIQPAKLEDSAVYLCASSSLRDRGQGNRYNEQFFGPGTRLTVL.

This sequence joins TRBV27 and TRBJ2-2; the match to TRBD1 covers 8 bases. The trim removed 3 bases at V and 6 bases at J, leaving 6 bases unmatched. This CDR3 spans 15 amino acids. The germline V gene encodes CDR1 MNHEY and CDR2 SMNVEV (reference sequence). In DNA, the CDR3 is TGTGCCAGCAGTTTCAGGGGGCGCTTCTCCGGGGAGCTGTTTTTT. Amino acid sequence: CASSFRGRFSGELFF.

This clonotype was seen a few times. The chain employs TRBV14 and TRBJ2-2, with 12 bases matching TRBD2. Per the germline V gene, CDR1 is SGHDN and CDR2 is FVKESK. This CDR3 contains 17 residues. Trimming at V came to 1 base and at J to 7 bases, leaving 7 bases not matched to a gene. The CDR3 DNA is TGTGCCAGCAGCCAAGTTAAGACTAGCGGGAGCCACGGGGAGCTGTTTTTT. Its translation is CASSQVKTSGSHGELFF.

This clonotype occurred a few times. The chain carries TRBV27 and TRBJ2-1; 8 bases map to TRBD1. The germline V gene encodes CDR1 MNHEY and CDR2 SMNVEV (reference sequence). The CDR3 has 15 amino acids. Losses at the gene ends were 3 bases for V and 5 bases for J; bases not matched to a gene: 6. Here the CDR3 DNA reads TGTGCCAGCAGTTTCCGACAGGGGACCAACAATGAGCAGTTCTTC. Protein product: CASSFRQGTNNEQFF.

The CDR3 region is CATGQGEETQYF. For the CDR3, the DNA is TGTGCCACGGGACAGGGAGAAGAGACCCAGTACTTC. The chain couples TRBV6-2 or TRBV6-3 to TRBJ2-5; TRBD1 matches 9 bases. Trimming took 10 bases from V and 3 from J; bases not matched to a gene: 3. The germline V gene has CDR1 MNHEY and CDR2 SVGEGT. CDR3 size: 12 residues.

The table lists this clonotype with many counts. The rearrangement joins TRBV7-9 to TRBJ2-5; possibly TRBD2 for D (6 bases). This CDR3 has 14 residues. The V and J ends lost 5 bases and 0 bases respectively, with 10 bases between them. Per germline, CDR1 SEHNR and CDR2 FQNEAQ (reference sequence). The CDR3 bases are TGTGCCAGCAGCCAGGGACTTTACCAAGAGACCCAGTACTTC. Its translation: CASSQGLYQETQYF.

This sequence joins TRBV2 and TRBJ2-1, with a tentative D call TRBD2 (6 bases). Trimming removed 7 bases from V and 5 bases from J, with 24 bases in between. This CDR3 is 17 amino acids long. The V gene's germline CDR1 is SNHLY and CDR2 FYNNEI. CDR3 nucleotide sequence: TGTGCCAGCACGGGACCTGGATCTGGAGGGTACGACAATGAGCAGTTCTTC. Translated, it gives CASTGPGSGGYDNEQFF. Supplemented by reference TRBV2 and TRBJ2-1, the full variable domain reads EPEVTQTPSHQVTQMGQEVILRCVPISNHLYFYWYRQILGQKVEFLVSFYNNEISEKSEIFDDQFSVERPDGSNFTLKIRSTKLEDSAMYFCASTGPGSGGYDNEQFFGPGTRLTVL.

The V and J genes are TRBV24-1 and TRBJ2-1; 12 nucleotides align to TRBD2. The V gene end was trimmed by 3 bases and the J gene end by 8 bases; junction bases not matched to a gene: 4. Germline lookup yields CDR1 KGHDR and CDR2 SFDVKD. CDR3 size: 15 residues. The CDR3 spells CATSDPGLAGYEQFF. In DNA form, the CDR3 reads TGTGCCACCAGTGATCCGGGACTAGCGGGTTATGAGCAGTTCTTC.

This rearrangement joins TRBV30 to TRBJ1-6, with D uncertain. CDR1 GTSNPN and CDR2 SVGIG come from the germline V gene (reference sequence). Trimming cost V 0 bases and J 3 bases, with 15 bases left between them. The CDR3 is made up of 17 amino acids. CDR3 sequence (DNA): TGTGCCTGGAGTGTACCCAGAACAAGCTTCTATAATTCACCCCTCCACTTT. Protein sequence: CAWSVPRTSFYNSPLHF.

The V call is TRBV7-2, the J call TRBJ2-2, with no clear D. V shed 3 bases and J shed 4 bases, with 9 bases lying between them. This CDR3 is 14 amino acids long. Germline assignment: CDR1 SGHTA and CDR2 FQGNSA. CDR3 nucleotide sequence: TGTGCCAGCAGCTTCAGCGCCTCCACCGGGGAGCTGTTTTTT. Protein sequence: CASSFSASTGELFF.

This clonotype has a handful of counts. This chain uses TRBV4-1 with TRBJ2-7; D might be TRBD1 (5 bases). The germline V gene encodes CDR1 MGHRA and CDR2 YSYEKL. The ends were cut back, 2 bases at V and 2 bases at J, with 13 bases in the middle. This CDR3 is built from 15 residues. CDR3 DNA sequence: TGCGCCAGCAGCCAAAATCCAGGGCGCACCTACGAGCAGTACTTC. This codes for CASSQNPGRTYEQYF.

The sample holds many counts of this clonotype. The rearrangement uses TRBV18 and TRBJ1-6; TRBD1 aligns across 11 bases. Germline assignment: CDR1 KGHSH and CDR2 LQKENI. V dropped 4 bases and J dropped 7; count of bases not matched to a gene: 0. CDR3 length: 14 amino acids. CDR3 DNA sequence: TGTGCCAGCTCACGGGACAGGGGGAATTCACCCCTCCACTTT. It is translated as CASSRDRGNSPLHF.

This clonotype was found a few times. The gene calls are TRBV20-1 and TRBJ2-7; 8 bases are a match to TRBD1. Per the germline V gene, CDR1 is DFQATT and CDR2 is SNEGSKA (reference sequence). The V gene end was trimmed by 1 base and the J gene end by 4 bases; junction bases not matched to a gene: 9. The CDR3 covers 15 residues. The CDR3 DNA follows: TGCAGTGCTAGAGTAACCGGGACAGGAGCTTACGAGCAGTACTTC. It translates to CSARVTGTGAYEQYF.

At least ten counts were recorded for this clonotype. The CDR3 region has the DNA TGTGCCAGCTCACCACCGAGGAGGGGGCTCCCAGATACGCAGTATTTT. This gives the protein CASSPPRRGLPDTQYF. This sequence joins TRBV18 and TRBJ2-3, with a tentative D call TRBD1 (7 bases). The CDR3 extends over 16 amino acids. CDR1 is KGHSH, CDR2 LQKENI, per germline. V lost 0 bases to trimming and J lost 4 bases, with 14 bases between them.

This clonotype has at least ten counts. The chain joins TRBV11-2 to TRBJ2-3; D assignment may be TRBD1 or TRBD2 (5 bases each). Per the germline V gene, CDR1 is SGHAT and CDR2 is FQNNGV. The CDR3 consists of 15 residues. The V end lost 6 bases, the J end lost 1 base, and 14 bases lay between the germline ends. The CDR3 DNA reads as TGTGCCAGCAGACATCCGGGACCCCGCACAGATACGCAGTATTTT. This codes for CASRHPGPRTDTQYF.

This clonotype occurred a few times. The germline gene is not matched at one end of the junction; a read error may be the cause. J is TRBJ2-7 and V is TRBV7-9, with 7 bases fitting TRBD2. This CDR3 has 13 amino acids. Germline CDR1 is SEHNR and CDR2 is FQNEAQ (reference sequence). The CDR3 nucleotides are TGTGCCGGCAGCTGGGGGGGCTCCTACGAGCAGTACTTC. It specifies CAGSWGGSYEQYF.